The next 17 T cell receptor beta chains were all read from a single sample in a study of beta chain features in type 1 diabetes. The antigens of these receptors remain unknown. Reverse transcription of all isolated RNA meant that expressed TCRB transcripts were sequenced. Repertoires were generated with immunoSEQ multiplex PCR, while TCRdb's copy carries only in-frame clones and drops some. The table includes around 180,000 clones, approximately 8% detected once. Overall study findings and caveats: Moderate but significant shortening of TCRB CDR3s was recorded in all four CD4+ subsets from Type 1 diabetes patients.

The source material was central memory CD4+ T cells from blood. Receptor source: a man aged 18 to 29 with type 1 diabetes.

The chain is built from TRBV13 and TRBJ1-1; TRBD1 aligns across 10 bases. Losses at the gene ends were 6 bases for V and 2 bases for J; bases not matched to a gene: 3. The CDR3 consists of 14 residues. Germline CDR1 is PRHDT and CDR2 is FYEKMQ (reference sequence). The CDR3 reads CASSRDRGNTEAFF. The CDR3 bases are TGTGCCAGCAGTCGGGACAGGGGAAACACTGAAGCTTTCTTT.

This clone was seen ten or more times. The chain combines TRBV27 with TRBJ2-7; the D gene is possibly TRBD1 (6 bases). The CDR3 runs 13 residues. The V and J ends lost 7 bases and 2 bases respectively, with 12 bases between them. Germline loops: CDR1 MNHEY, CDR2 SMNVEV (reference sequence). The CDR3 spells CASMRGITYEQYF. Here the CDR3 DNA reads TGTGCCAGCATGAGGGGGATTACCTACGAGCAGTACTTC.

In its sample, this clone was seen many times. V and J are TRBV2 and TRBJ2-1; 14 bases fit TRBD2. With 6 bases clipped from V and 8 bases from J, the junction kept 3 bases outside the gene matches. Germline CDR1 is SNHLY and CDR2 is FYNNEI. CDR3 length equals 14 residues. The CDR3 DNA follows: TGTGCCAGCAGAGGGACTAGCGGGGGCTATGAGCAGTTCTTC. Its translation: CASRGTSGGYEQFF.

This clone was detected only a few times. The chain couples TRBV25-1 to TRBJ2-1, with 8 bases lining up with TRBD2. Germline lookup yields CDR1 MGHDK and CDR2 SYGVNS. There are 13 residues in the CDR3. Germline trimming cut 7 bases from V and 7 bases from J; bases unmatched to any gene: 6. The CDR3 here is CASTRRGGNEQFF. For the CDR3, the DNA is TGTGCCAGCACCCGACGGGGGGGGAATGAGCAGTTCTTC.

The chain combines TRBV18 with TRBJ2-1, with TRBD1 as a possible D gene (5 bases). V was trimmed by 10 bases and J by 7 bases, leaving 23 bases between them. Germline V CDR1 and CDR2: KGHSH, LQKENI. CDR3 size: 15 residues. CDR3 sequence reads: CATPSRPGLGNEQFF. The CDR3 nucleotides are TGTGCCACCCCAAGTCGTCCAGGGTTGGGGAATGAGCAGTTCTTC.

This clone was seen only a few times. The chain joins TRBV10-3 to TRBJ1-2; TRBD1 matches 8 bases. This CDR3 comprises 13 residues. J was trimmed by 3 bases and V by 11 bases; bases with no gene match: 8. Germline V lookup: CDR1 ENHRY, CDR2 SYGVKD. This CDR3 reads CAVHKQGDYGYTF. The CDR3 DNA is TGTGCCGTCCATAAACAGGGGGACTATGGCTACACCTTC.

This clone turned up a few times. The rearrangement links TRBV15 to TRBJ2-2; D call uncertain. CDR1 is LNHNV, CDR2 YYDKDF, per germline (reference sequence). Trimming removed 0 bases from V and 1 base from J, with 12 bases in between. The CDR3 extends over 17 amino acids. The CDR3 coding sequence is TGTGCCACCAGCAGAGATTTGCCAGGTTGGAACACCGGGGAGCTGTTTTTT. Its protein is CATSRDLPGWNTGELFF.

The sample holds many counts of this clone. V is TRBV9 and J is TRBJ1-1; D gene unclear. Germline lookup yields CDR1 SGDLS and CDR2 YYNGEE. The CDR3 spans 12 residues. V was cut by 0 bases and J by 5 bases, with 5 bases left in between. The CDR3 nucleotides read TGTGCCAGCAGCGTAGCGGAGACTGAAGCTTTCTTT. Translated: CASSVAETEAFF. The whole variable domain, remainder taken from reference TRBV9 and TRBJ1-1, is DSGVTQTPKHLITATGQRVTLRCSPRSGDLSVYWYQQSLDQGLQFLIQYYNGEERAKGNILERFSAQQFPDLHSELNLSSLELGDSALYFCASSVAETEAFFGQGTRLTVV.

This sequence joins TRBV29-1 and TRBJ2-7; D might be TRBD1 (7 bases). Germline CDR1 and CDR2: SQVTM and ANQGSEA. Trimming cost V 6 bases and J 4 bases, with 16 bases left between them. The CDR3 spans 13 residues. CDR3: CSVAGQIFYEQYF. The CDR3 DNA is TGCAGCGTGGCGGGACAGATATTTTACGAGCAGTACTTC.

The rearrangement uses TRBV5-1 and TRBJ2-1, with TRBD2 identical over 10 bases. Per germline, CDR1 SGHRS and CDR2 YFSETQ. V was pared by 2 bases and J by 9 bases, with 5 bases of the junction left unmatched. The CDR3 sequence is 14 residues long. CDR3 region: CASSLAGGPSEQFF. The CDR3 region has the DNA TGCGCCAGCAGCTTAGCGGGAGGGCCGAGTGAGCAGTTCTTC. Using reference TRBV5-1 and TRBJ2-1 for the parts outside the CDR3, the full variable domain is KAGVTQTPRYLIKTRGQQVTLSCSPISGHRSVSWYQQTPGQGLQFLFEYFSETQRNKGNFPGRFSGRQFSNSRSEMNVSTLELGDSALYLCASSLAGGPSEQFFGPGTRLTVL.

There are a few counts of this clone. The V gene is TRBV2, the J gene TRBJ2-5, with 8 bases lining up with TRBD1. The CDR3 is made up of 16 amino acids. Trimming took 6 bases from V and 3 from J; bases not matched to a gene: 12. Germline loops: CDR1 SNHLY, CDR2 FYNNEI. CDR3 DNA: TGTGCCAGCAGCGCCTACGAACAGGGGGTGGAAGAGACCCAGTACTTC. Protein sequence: CASSAYEQGVEETQYF.

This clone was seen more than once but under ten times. CDR3 in amino acids: CASSLSGGQETQYF. The CDR3 DNA is TGTGCCAGCAGTTTATCAGGGGGCCAAGAGACCCAGTACTTC. This chain connects TRBV28 to TRBJ2-5, with TRBD1 identical over 7 bases. CDR1 MDHEN and CDR2 SYDVKM come from the germline V gene. The CDR3 length is 14 residues. V lost 1 base to trimming and J lost 1 base; unmatched junction nucleotides: 0.

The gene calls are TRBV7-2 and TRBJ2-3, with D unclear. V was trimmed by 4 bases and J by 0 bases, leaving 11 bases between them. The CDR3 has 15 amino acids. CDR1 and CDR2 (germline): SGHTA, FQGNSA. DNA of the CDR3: TGTGCCAGCAGCTCTTACGGTACTAGCACAGATACGCAGTATTTT. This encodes CASSSYGTSTDTQYF.

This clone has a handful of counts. The chain's CDR3 is CASSLATADNEQFF. The DNA for the CDR3 is TGTGCCAGCTCACTTGCCACAGCCGACAATGAGCAGTTCTTC. The chain uses TRBV18 and TRBJ2-1; D is unresolved. V was pared by 4 bases and J by 5 bases, with 12 bases between. CDR1 is KGHSH and CDR2 is LQKENI in the germline V gene. This CDR3 region has 14 residues.

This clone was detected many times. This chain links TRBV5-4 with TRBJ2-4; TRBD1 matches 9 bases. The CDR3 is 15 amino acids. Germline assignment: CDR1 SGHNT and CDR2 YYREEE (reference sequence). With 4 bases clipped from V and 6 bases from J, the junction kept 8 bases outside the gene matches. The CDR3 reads CASSIRQGDTNIQYF. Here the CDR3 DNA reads TGTGCCAGCAGCATCCGACAGGGGGATACAAACATTCAGTACTTC.

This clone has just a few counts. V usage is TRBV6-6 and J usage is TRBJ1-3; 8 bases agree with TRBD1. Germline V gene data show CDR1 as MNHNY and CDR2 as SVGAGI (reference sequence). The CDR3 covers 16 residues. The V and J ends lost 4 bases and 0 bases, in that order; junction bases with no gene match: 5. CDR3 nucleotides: TGTGCCAGCAGTTTAGGGACAGGACGCTCTGGAAACACCATATATTTT. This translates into CASSLGTGRSGNTIYF.

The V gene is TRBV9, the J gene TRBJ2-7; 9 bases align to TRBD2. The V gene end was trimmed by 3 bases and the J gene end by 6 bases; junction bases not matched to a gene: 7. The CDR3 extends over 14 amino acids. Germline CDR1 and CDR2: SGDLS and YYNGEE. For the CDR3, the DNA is TGTGCCAGCAGCGCACAACTAGCGGGCGGCGAGCAGTACTTC. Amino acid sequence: CASSAQLAGGEQYF.